This entry describes one TCR beta chain. The target antigen is unknown. Under 3 months was the duration of disease in ophthalmopathy patients, who also had a Clinical Activity Score of at least 3 and a NOSPECS grade of at least 4. The source of the sample is a study of T cells in Graves' hyperthyroidism and ophthalmopathy. About the research overall: Peripheral blood was drawn at first diagnosis, prior to all treatment. Study results and limitations: Most clonotypes expanded in thyroid above 0.001 were likewise present in blood.

Amplification of TCR beta CDR3 regions was performed using RNA transcripts as template. Researchers ran a first-round RT-PCR on the TCR CDR3 using the HTBI primer set. TCRdb redid the calling of the multiplex PCR reads with MiXCR, one entry per CDR3 protein. The profile covers about 640,000 distinct CDR3 sequences, with around 13% appearing a single time and around 12% taken by the ten largest. The CDR3 is made up of 19 amino acids. Germline assignment: CDR1 SGHDN and CDR2 FVKESK. V was pared by 6 bases and J by 2 bases, with 23 bases between. The J gene is TRBJ2-6, the V gene TRBV14, with a tentative D call TRBD1 (6 bases). The receptor's source is a woman aged 45-60 years with Graves' ophthalmopathy. Sequencing was done on a sample of blood. In DNA, the CDR3 is TGTGCCAGCAGTCCCCTGGGGGCAGGGGTTATGACTGGGGCCAACGTCCTGACTTTC. Its protein is CASSPLGAGVMTGANVLTF.